Each of the 27 T cell receptor beta chains below was sequenced from the same sample in a study of shared clonotypes between healthy human individuals. The table came from immunoSEQ multiplex PCR; TCRdb's copy has only in-frame clones and leaves some out. The sample contains about 750,000 clones, about 91% of which appear only once. In the naive CD8 group, cells lacked CD45RO and were positively selected for CCR7, so terminally differentiated effector memory CD45RA+ cells were left out. Sequencing used naive CD8+ T cells sorted from blood. Receptor source: a man under 40 in good health.

The V and J genes are TRBV27 and TRBJ2-2, with TRBD2 identical over 9 bases. The CDR3 totals 17 residues. The germline V gene encodes CDR1 MNHEY and CDR2 SMNVEV (reference sequence). The V and J ends lost 4 bases and 3 bases, in that order; junction bases with no gene match: 9. The chain's CDR3 is CASSSTRLAVHTGELFF. The CDR3 nucleotides read TGTGCCAGCAGTTCAACCCGACTAGCGGTGCACACCGGGGAGCTGTTTTTT.

The chain employs TRBV4-1 and TRBJ2-2, with TRBD1 matching over 7 bases. The V segment lost 1 base and the J segment 1 base; nucleotides outside the gene matches: 3. This CDR3 has 16 amino acids. Germline CDR1 is MGHRA and CDR2 is YSYEKL. CDR3 bases: TGCGCCAGCAGCCAAGTGACAGGGCAGAACACCGGGGAGCTGTTTTTT. This encodes CASSQVTGQNTGELFF.

V gene TRBV10-1 combines with J gene TRBJ1-3; D might be TRBD1 (5 bases). The V end was cut by 3 bases, the J end by 2 bases, with 17 bases between. This CDR3 has 17 residues. Germline CDR1 is WNHNN and CDR2 is SYGVQD (reference sequence). The CDR3 spells CASSERGGTETGNTIYF. CDR3 nucleotide sequence: TGCGCCAGCAGTGAAAGGGGCGGGACGGAGACTGGAAACACCATATATTTT.

The chain joins TRBV15 to TRBJ2-7, with D perhaps matching TRBD1 (6 bases). V gave up 3 bases and J gave up 5 bases, with 17 bases separating them. Germline assignment: CDR1 LNHNV and CDR2 YYDKDF (reference sequence). The length of the CDR3 is 15 residues. In DNA form, the CDR3 reads TGTGCCACCAGCAGCCTCCCCAACAGGGCCAACGAGCAGTACTTC. Its protein product is CATSSLPNRANEQYF. Filled out from reference TRBV15 and TRBJ2-7, the complete variable domain reads DAMVIQNPRYQVTQFGKPVTLSCSQTLNHNVMYWYQQKSSQAPKLLFHYYDKDFNNEADTPDNFQSRRPNTSFCFLDIRSPGLGDTAMYLCATSSLPNRANEQYFGPGTRLTVT.

The rearrangement uses TRBV5-4 and TRBJ2-7; 9 bases align to TRBD2. Germline CDR1 SGHNT, CDR2 YYREEE (reference sequence). The CDR3 consists of 16 residues. The trim removed 4 bases at V and 1 base at J, leaving 9 bases unmatched. The CDR3 DNA reads as TGTGCCAGCAGCGGACCGGGCGGGAGGGGTTCCTACGAGCAGTACTTC. Protein: CASSGPGGRGSYEQYF.

This sequence joins TRBV28 and TRBJ2-7, with TRBD1 as a possible D gene (7 bases). Trimming pared 6 bases from V and 7 bases from J, leaving 16 bases between. The CDR3 is 13 residues long. CDR1 is MDHEN and CDR2 is SYDVKM in the germline V gene. CDR3 DNA: TGTGCCAGCAGGTGGGCAGGGGGGTCGGAGCAGTACTTC. As protein: CASRWAGGSEQYF.

The rearrangement joins TRBV7-9 to TRBJ2-1; D is ambiguous. The CDR3 runs to 17 residues. The germline V and J ends were trimmed by 4 bases and 0 bases, with 16 bases remaining between them. Per germline, CDR1 SEHNR and CDR2 FQNEAQ (reference sequence). In nucleotides, the CDR3 is TGTGCCAGCAGCTCTTCGGTCTATGCATCCTCCTACAATGAGCAGTTCTTC. Translation: CASSSSVYASSYNEQFF. Based on the CDR3 plus reference TRBV7-9 and TRBJ2-1, the full variable domain is DTGVSQNPRHKITKRGQNVTFRCDPISEHNRLYWYRQTLGQGPEFLTYFQNEAQLEKSRLLSDRFSAERPKGSFSTLEIQRTEQGDSAMYLCASSSSVYASSYNEQFFGPGTRLTVL.

The chain carries TRBV7-9 and TRBJ1-3; 7 bases are shared with TRBD1. Per the germline V gene, CDR1 is SEHNR and CDR2 is FQNEAQ (reference sequence). The CDR3 has 13 amino acids. The V and J ends lost 5 bases and 8 bases, in that order; junction bases with no gene match: 6. The CDR3 nucleotides are TGTGCCAGCAGCGCGTGGGACAGCGACACCATATATTTT. Its protein is CASSAWDSDTIYF.

V gene TRBV18 combines with J gene TRBJ2-1; tentative D call: TRBD2 (5 bases). The CDR3 runs 14 residues. CDR1 is KGHSH and CDR2 is LQKENI in the germline V gene. V was cut by 2 bases and J by 10 bases, with 15 bases left in between. CDR3 sequence reads: CASSPSTSTGEQFF. CDR3 nucleotides: TGTGCCAGCTCACCAAGCACGAGTACGGGAGAGCAGTTCTTC.

The rearrangement links TRBV9 to TRBJ2-1, with D hard to call. The CDR3 sequence is 10 residues long. Germline V gene lookup returns CDR1 SGDLS and CDR2 YYNGEE. With 3 bases removed from V and 13 bases from J, the gap between germline ends came to 8 bases. The CDR3 coding sequence is TGTGCCAGCAGCGGGCAGATTCAGTTCTTC. This sequence encodes CASSGQIQFF.

The rearrangement uses TRBV19 and TRBJ1-5, with D maybe TRBD1 (5 bases). V was shortened by 9 bases and J by 3 bases, with 15 bases between the two germline ends. Germline assignment: CDR1 LNHDA and CDR2 SQIVND (reference sequence). There are 14 residues in the CDR3. This chain's CDR3 is CASMTVSSNQPQHF. The DNA of the CDR3 is TGTGCCAGCATGACAGTCTCCTCCAATCAGCCCCAGCATTTT.

This clone was picked up a small number of times. The chain is built from TRBV30 and TRBJ2-2; D is ambiguous. The CDR3 totals 13 residues. Germline CDR1 and CDR2: GTSNPN and SVGIG (reference sequence). The germline V and J ends were trimmed by 3 bases and 6 bases, with 11 bases remaining between them. The CDR3 here is CAWSDAVPGELFF. The CDR3 DNA is TGTGCCTGGAGCGATGCGGTTCCCGGGGAGCTGTTTTTT.

The chain is built from TRBV11-3 and TRBJ2-1, with D possibly being TRBD1 (11 bases). CDR1 and CDR2 from the germline V gene are SGHNT and YENEEA. This CDR3 contains 19 residues. V lost 4 bases to trimming and J lost 7 bases, with 29 bases between them. The CDR3: CASSSGTGGSGRAFNEQFF. In nucleotides, the CDR3 is TGTGCCAGCAGCTCCGGGACAGGGGGGAGCGGGAGGGCCTTTAATGAGCAGTTCTTC. The entire variable domain, with the rest obtained from reference TRBV11-3 and TRBJ2-1, is as follows: EAGVVQSPRYKIIEKKQPVAFWCNPISGHNTLYWYLQNLGQGPELLIRYENEEAVDDSQLPKDRFSAERLKGVDSTLKIQPAELGDSAVYLCASSSGTGGSGRAFNEQFFGPGTRLTVL.

V usage is TRBV18 and J usage is TRBJ2-5; TRBD2 matches 11 bases. V lost 6 bases, J lost 2 bases, and 8 bases stayed unmatched. Germline-derived CDR1 and CDR2 are KGHSH and LQKENI. The CDR3 contains 16 residues. The CDR3: CASSQTSGTPQETQYF. CDR3 DNA sequence: TGTGCCAGCTCGCAGACTAGCGGGACCCCTCAAGAGACCCAGTACTTC.

This clone was recorded once. The gene calls are TRBV28 and TRBJ1-5; the D gene is possibly TRBD1 (5 bases). With 5 bases removed from V and 2 bases from J, the gap between germline ends came to 13 bases. The germline V gene has CDR1 MDHEN and CDR2 SYDVKM. This CDR3 comprises 15 residues. CDR3 sequence reads: CASSPRGVRNQPQHF. In DNA, the CDR3 is TGTGCCAGCAGTCCTCGGGGCGTTCGCAATCAGCCCCAGCATTTT.

The chain couples TRBV6-1 to TRBJ2-1; D is unresolved. This CDR3 comprises 11 residues. CDR1 and CDR2 (germline): MNHNS, SASEGT. Trimming removed 6 bases from V and 8 bases from J, with 8 bases in between. CDR3 protein: CASRGLDEQFF. The CDR3 DNA sequence: TGTGCCAGCAGAGGCCTGGATGAGCAGTTCTTC.

The CDR3 is CASSRQTGGEAFF. The CDR3 coding sequence is TGTGCCAGCAGCCGACAGACCGGTGGTGAAGCTTTCTTT. The chain has TRBV6-1 and TRBJ1-1; D perhaps matches TRBD1 (5 bases). Germline CDR1 is MNHNS and CDR2 is SASEGT. The CDR3 has 13 amino acids. The V end was cut by 6 bases, the J end by 7 bases, with 15 bases between.

The V gene is TRBV30, the J gene TRBJ1-5; no clear D. CDR1 is GTSNPN, CDR2 SVGIG, per germline (reference sequence). Trimming shortened V by 3 bases and J by 2 bases, and 8 bases separated the two germline ends. This CDR3 has 13 amino acids. The chain's CDR3 is CAWRESGNQPQHF. CDR3 nucleotides: TGTGCCTGGAGAGAATCTGGCAATCAGCCCCAGCATTTT.

The V call is TRBV6-5, the J call TRBJ2-3; either TRBD1 or TRBD2 may supply D (6 bases each). Germline lookup yields CDR1 MNHEY and CDR2 SVGAGI. Deletions cut 6 bases from V and 6 bases from J, with 19 bases between. The CDR3 is 15 amino acids. CDR3 residues: CASRQPTGALDTQYF. In DNA, the CDR3 is TGTGCCAGCAGGCAGCCTACGGGGGCCTTGGATACGCAGTATTTT.

The rearrangement joins TRBV5-1 to TRBJ2-5, with TRBD1 matching 7 bases. V gave up 1 base and J gave up 5 bases; unmatched junction bases: 5. Germline V lookup: CDR1 SGHRS, CDR2 YFSETQ. CDR3 length equals 14 residues. The CDR3 loop reads CASSLSTGRETQYF. In nucleotides, the CDR3 is TGCGCCAGCAGCTTGTCGACAGGGCGGGAGACCCAGTACTTC. Combining the CDR3 with reference TRBV5-1 and TRBJ2-5 gives the whole variable domain KAGVTQTPRYLIKTRGQQVTLSCSPISGHRSVSWYQQTPGQGLQFLFEYFSETQRNKGNFPGRFSGRQFSNSRSEMNVSTLELGDSALYLCASSLSTGRETQYFGPGTRLLVL.

The gene calls are TRBV6-1 and TRBJ2-7; D gene ambiguous. Trimming cost V 4 bases and J 3 bases, with 10 bases left between them. From germline, CDR1 is MNHNS and CDR2 SASEGT. This CDR3 comprises 13 residues. In DNA form, the CDR3 reads TGTGCCAGCAGTGTAGGTCGGATCTACGAGCAGTACTTC. Its translation is CASSVGRIYEQYF.

The V call is TRBV19, the J call TRBJ2-7; D ambiguous. Germline V lookup: CDR1 LNHDA, CDR2 SQIVND (reference sequence). Trimming left V 1 base short and J 6 bases short, with 10 bases between. This CDR3 is 13 amino acids long. The CDR3 spells CASSIVAQGEQYF. The CDR3, as DNA: TGTGCCAGTAGTATAGTGGCACAAGGCGAGCAGTACTTC.

This chain connects TRBV27 to TRBJ2-1, with 8 bases that match TRBD2. This CDR3 is built from 17 residues. V shed 5 bases and J 1 base; nucleotides not matched to a gene: 10. Germline V gene lookup returns CDR1 MNHEY and CDR2 SMNVEV (reference sequence). The CDR3 protein is CASSLLTAGGSYNEQFF. In DNA form, the CDR3 reads TGTGCCAGCAGTCTCCTCACGGCGGGAGGATCCTACAATGAGCAGTTCTTC.

V and J are TRBV6-6 and TRBJ2-3; 9 bases are a match to TRBD2. This CDR3 comprises 15 residues. V lost 7 bases, J lost 4 bases, and 9 bases stayed unmatched. CDR1 MNHNY and CDR2 SVGAGI come from the germline V gene (reference sequence). The CDR3 here is CASTLIAGAPDTQYF. CDR3 nucleotides: TGTGCCAGCACGCTTATAGCGGGAGCCCCAGATACGCAGTATTTT.

The rearrangement joins TRBV14 to TRBJ1-1, with TRBD1 identical over 7 bases. The CDR3 contains 15 residues. The germline gives CDR1 SGHDN, CDR2 FVKESK. V was clipped by 0 bases and J by 1 base; unmatched bases: 2. As DNA, the CDR3 is TGTGCCAGCAGCCAAGATGGGACAGCGAACACTGAAGCTTTCTTT. Its protein is CASSQDGTANTEAFF.

The chain couples TRBV7-9 to TRBJ2-7; no firm D call. CDR3 length: 13 residues. CDR1 and CDR2 from the germline V gene are SEHNR and FQNEAQ (reference sequence). V dropped 5 bases and J dropped 2 bases, with 10 bases sitting between them. The DNA of the CDR3 is TGTGCCAGCAGCCCCTCCGGAGCCTACGAGCAGTACTTC. Protein sequence: CASSPSGAYEQYF.

The chain carries TRBV7-8 and TRBJ1-5; D is unresolved. Germline CDR1 SGHVS, CDR2 FQNEAQ. The CDR3 consists of 14 residues. Trimming removed 4 bases at V and 6 bases at J, with 13 bases between. This chain's CDR3 is CASSSGGSGQPQHF. The DNA for the CDR3 is TGTGCCAGCAGCTCGGGAGGGAGCGGTCAGCCCCAGCATTTT.